Presented here are 32 T cell receptor beta chains from one specimen sequenced in a study of Graves' ophthalmopathy and Graves' hyperthyroidism (dated by TCRdb to the late 2010s). Instrument on record: Illumina HiSeq 2000. For repertoire sequencing, TCR beta CDR3 regions were amplified from RNA transcripts. HTBI primers and the Qiagen OneStep RT-PCR kit were used in a first-round RT-PCR, which was followed by a second-round multiplex PCR, size selection and purification. The public reads were quality trimmed at Q25 with fastp and then assembled into clones with MiXCR by TCRdb, keeping productive beta chains. Every CDR3 protein is listed once, alongside the most common genes and DNA of its rows. Within this sample are hundreds of thousands of distinct CDR3 sequences, with about 20% of them counted one time only. The top ten clones comprise approximately 7.7% of the sample. Sequenced input: peripheral blood. These receptors were taken from a woman under 30 with stable Graves' hyperthyroidism. Some clones in this sample may be carry-over from other donors' samples. Donor details come from another sample of the same person, matched by shared clones.

This clonotype has a single count. The J gene is TRBJ1-2, the V gene TRBV12-3 or TRBV12-4; D unclear. CDR3 length equals 15 residues. V was cut by 7 bases and J by 0 bases, with 15 bases left in between. Here the CDR3 reads CASIQREAANYGYTF. CDR3 coding DNA: TGTGCCAGCATTCAAAGGGAGGCGGCTAACTATGGCTACACCTTC.

This clonotype has a count of ten or more. The chain has TRBV5-1 and TRBJ2-2; D is uncertain. V lost 5 bases, J lost 0 bases, and 8 bases lay in between. The germline V gene encodes CDR1 SGHRS and CDR2 YFSETQ. The CDR3 length is 14 residues. CDR3 bases: TGCGCCAGCAGTTCAGCCGCGAACACCGGGGAGCTGTTTTTT. Translation gives CASSSAANTGELFF.

This clonotype has a handful of counts. The genes are TRBV27 and TRBJ1-2; D uncertain. CDR3 length: 12 amino acids. Trimming took 11 bases from V and 0 from J, leaving 10 bases between them. Germline V lookup: CDR1 MNHEY, CDR2 SMNVEV (reference sequence). The CDR3: CAVLAANYGYTF. The CDR3 DNA reads as TGTGCCGTCCTAGCGGCTAACTATGGCTACACCTTC.

This clonotype was found a few times. The chain is built from TRBV3-1 and TRBJ2-5, with D perhaps matching TRBD2 (6 bases). V was pared by 3 bases and J by 1 base, with 9 bases between. Per the germline V gene, CDR1 is LGHDT and CDR2 is YNNKEL (reference sequence). This CDR3 spans 14 amino acids. CDR3 bases: TGTGCCAGCAGCCATCGGGGGATCCAAGAGACCCAGTACTTC. Translating gives CASSHRGIQETQYF.

This clonotype showed up many times. In DNA, the CDR3 is TGTGCCAGCCTACCCGGGCCGCTGAACACTGAAGCTTTCTTT. Translation: CASLPGPLNTEAFF. The V and J genes are TRBV19 and TRBJ1-1; the D is unclear. CDR3 length: 14 residues. The V end was cut by 9 bases, the J end by 0 bases, with 14 bases between. Germline CDR1 LNHDA, CDR2 SQIVND (reference sequence).

This clonotype appeared many times. The V gene is TRBV9, the J gene TRBJ1-1; D is possibly TRBD1 (5 bases). Germline-derived CDR1 and CDR2 are SGDLS and YYNGEE. The CDR3 spans 16 residues. With 3 bases removed from V and 7 bases from J, the gap between germline ends came to 22 bases. The chain's CDR3 is CASSASGTGPAGEAFF. CDR3 coding DNA: TGTGCCAGCAGCGCATCCGGGACGGGGCCCGCGGGTGAAGCTTTCTTT.

This clonotype was seen at least ten times. V gene TRBV12-3 or TRBV12-4 combines with J gene TRBJ2-2, with D uncertain. The CDR3 runs 12 residues. Trimming cost V 10 bases and J 6 bases, with 12 bases left between them. The CDR3 is CATRQLAGELFF. In DNA, the CDR3 is TGTGCCACACGTCAGTTAGCCGGGGAGCTGTTTTTT.

This clonotype appeared many times. The chain joins TRBV11-2 to TRBJ2-2; D uncertain. Trimming shortened V by 5 bases and J by 5 bases, and 12 bases separated the two germline ends. This CDR3 spans 14 amino acids. CDR1 and CDR2 (germline): SGHAT, FQNNGV. The CDR3 spells CASSLQRVTGELFF. Here the CDR3 DNA reads TGTGCCAGCAGCCTGCAACGGGTAACCGGGGAGCTGTTTTTT.

The chain is built from TRBV2 and TRBJ1-5; unclear D gene. The CDR3 sequence is 15 residues long. The ends were cut back, 3 bases at V and 2 bases at J, with 11 bases in the middle. Germline V gives CDR1 SNHLY, CDR2 FYNNEI. CDR3 sequence (DNA): TGTGCCAGCAGTGACGGCCAAGTAGGCAATCAGCCCCAGCATTTT. Translation: CASSDGQVGNQPQHF.

This clonotype was seen a handful of times. A read error may produce the germline difference seen at one junction end. V usage is TRBV6-1 and J usage is TRBJ1-2, with D unclear. The CDR3 runs 10 residues. Germline V CDR1 and CDR2: MNHNS, SASEGT. CDR3 nucleotides: TGTGTCAGCAGGTCGGATGGCTACACCTTC. As protein: CVSRSDGYTF.

In regard to this clonotype: A much larger clonotype is one base distant, so this may be a read error. The rearrangement uses TRBV11-1 and TRBJ1-5; the match to TRBD1 covers 8 bases. Per germline, CDR1 SGHAT and CDR2 FQDESV (reference sequence). The CDR3 contains 16 residues. CDR3 in amino acids: CASSSDRASKRKPQRF. CDR3 bases: TGTGCCAGCAGCTCGGACAGGGCCTCGAAACGAAAGCCCCAGCGTTTT. Together with reference TRBV11-1 and TRBJ1-5, the CDR3 gives the full variable domain: EAEVAQSPRYKITEKSQAVAFWCDPISGHATLYWYRQILGQGPELLVQFQDESVVDDSQLPKDRFSAERLKGVDSTLKIQPAELGDSAMYLCASSSDRASKRKPQRFGDGTRLSIL.

In this sample, this clonotype turned up a few times. The V and J genes are TRBV7-9 and TRBJ1-1, with 8 bases aligning to TRBD1. V lost 5 bases, J lost 5 bases, and 10 bases stayed unmatched. CDR1 SEHNR and CDR2 FQNEAQ come from the germline V gene (reference sequence). The CDR3 has 15 amino acids. CDR3 DNA: TGTGCCAGCAGCGAAGACAGGGGCGGGGGAACTGAAGCTTTCTTT. This codes for CASSEDRGGGTEAFF.

This clonotype was recorded at least ten times. V is TRBV12-3 or TRBV12-4 and J is TRBJ1-1; D gene ambiguous. V was cut by 6 bases and J by 5 bases, with 10 bases left in between. The CDR3 is made up of 12 amino acids. For the CDR3, the DNA is TGTGCCAGCAGAACCTCAGTAACTGAAGCTTTCTTT. Its translation is CASRTSVTEAFF.

This clonotype was detected ten times or more. At one boundary the junction diverges from the germline segment, which might be a read error. This rearrangement joins TRBV12-3 or TRBV12-4 to TRBJ1-1, with TRBD1 identical over 7 bases. This CDR3 comprises 14 residues. This CDR3 is CASSLEGAGTKAFF. The CDR3 coding sequence is TGTGCCAGCAGTTTAGAGGGGGCCGGCACTAAAGCTTTCTTT.

This clonotype was seen many times. The genes are TRBV7-8 and TRBJ2-5, with a tentative D call TRBD1 (6 bases). V lost 5 bases to trimming and J lost 4 bases, with 8 bases between them. Germline-derived CDR1 and CDR2 are SGHVS and FQNEAQ. This CDR3 region has 12 residues. CDR3 nucleotides: TGTGCCAGCAGCCACAGGGTAGAGACCCAGTACTTC. This codes for CASSHRVETQYF. Supplemented by reference TRBV7-8 and TRBJ2-5, the full variable domain reads GAGVSQSPRYKVAKRGQDVALRCDPISGHVSLFWYQQALGQGPEFLTYFQNEAQLDKSGLPSDRFFAERPEGSVSTLKIQRTQQEDSAVYLCASSHRVETQYFGPGTRLLVL.

The chain joins TRBV15 to TRBJ2-5; D call uncertain. The CDR3 has 14 residues. V was shortened by 0 bases and J by 4 bases, with 9 bases between the two germline ends. The germline V gene has CDR1 LNHNV and CDR2 YYDKDF (reference sequence). CDR3 DNA sequence: TGTGCCACCAGCAGAGATCGGTCGGTAGAGACCCAGTACTTC. Protein sequence: CATSRDRSVETQYF. The variable domain in full, completed from reference TRBV15 and TRBJ2-5, reads DAMVIQNPRYQVTQFGKPVTLSCSQTLNHNVMYWYQQKSSQAPKLLFHYYDKDFNNEADTPDNFQSRRPNTSFCFLDIRSPGLGDTAMYLCATSRDRSVETQYFGPGTRLLVL.

This clonotype was recorded at least ten times. The V call is TRBV28, the J call TRBJ1-4; D call uncertain. The CDR3 extends over 14 amino acids. The ends were cut back, 6 bases at V and 2 bases at J, with 10 bases in the middle. Germline CDR1 and CDR2: MDHEN and SYDVKM. As DNA, the CDR3 is TGTGCCAGCAGCAGACGGATGACTAATGAAAAACTGTTTTTT. Protein: CASSRRMTNEKLFF.

This clonotype was seen ten or more times. The chain has TRBV11-2 and TRBJ2-5; 13 bases match TRBD2. CDR1 is SGHAT and CDR2 is FQNNGV in the germline V gene. Unmatched junction bases numbered 8, after V lost 5 bases and J lost 5 bases. This CDR3 region has 16 residues. The CDR3 protein is CASSLRTSGSLETQYF. The CDR3 nucleotides are TGTGCCAGCAGCCTCCGGACTAGCGGGAGTTTGGAGACCCAGTACTTC. The variable domain in full, with the rest retrieved from reference TRBV11-2 and TRBJ2-5, is EAGVAQSPRYKIIEKRQSVAFWCNPISGHATLYWYQQILGQGPKLLIQFQNNGVVDDSQLPKDRFSAERLKGVDSTLKIQPAKLEDSAVYLCASSLRTSGSLETQYFGPGTRLLVL.

This clonotype was found many times. The V gene is TRBV6-2 or TRBV6-3, the J gene TRBJ1-1, with a possible D match to TRBD1 (6 bases). Between the trimmed V and J ends, which lost 8 bases and 8 bases, there was a span of 15 bases. CDR1 and CDR2 from the germline V gene are MNHEY and SVGEGT. The CDR3 extends over 12 amino acids. This chain's CDR3 is CASGRGPEEAFF. Written as DNA, the CDR3 is TGTGCCAGCGGGCGGGGGCCCGAGGAAGCTTTCTTT.

In nucleotides, the CDR3 is TGTGCCAGTAGTACTTTATCGACAGGCAGATGGAACACTGAAGCTTTCTTT. Translating it yields CASSTLSTGRWNTEAFF. The chain joins TRBV19 to TRBJ1-1; tentatively, D is TRBD1 (6 bases). The germline CDR1 and CDR2 sequences are LNHDA and SQIVND (reference sequence). This CDR3 is built from 17 residues. The ends were cut back, 4 bases at V and 1 base at J, with 19 bases in the middle.

The chain is built from TRBV6-2 or TRBV6-3 and TRBJ1-2; TRBD1 is a possible D gene (6 bases). There are 18 residues in the CDR3. The germline CDR1 and CDR2 sequences are MNHEY and SVGEGT. Trimming left V 0 bases short and J 1 base short, with 18 bases between. The CDR3 DNA reads as TGTGCCAGCAGTTACTCCAAACAGGGAGGACGTCGTAACTATGGCTACACCTTC. This codes for CASSYSKQGGRRNYGYTF.

This clonotype has at least ten counts. The V gene is TRBV11-1, the J gene TRBJ2-7; the match to TRBD2 covers 9 bases. Germline V gene data show CDR1 as SGHAT and CDR2 as FQDESV (reference sequence). The CDR3 has 14 amino acids. V was pared by 5 bases and J by 7 bases, with 9 bases of the junction left unmatched. This CDR3 is CASSDSGSKWEQYF. CDR3 coding DNA: TGTGCCAGCAGCGATAGCGGGAGTAAATGGGAGCAGTACTTC. The whole variable domain, remainder taken from reference TRBV11-1 and TRBJ2-7, is EAEVAQSPRYKITEKSQAVAFWCDPISGHATLYWYRQILGQGPELLVQFQDESVVDDSQLPKDRFSAERLKGVDSTLKIQPAELGDSAMYLCASSDSGSKWEQYFGPGTRLTVT.

This clonotype was counted at least ten times. The chain joins TRBV20-1 to TRBJ1-2, with D tentatively TRBD1 (6 bases). Per germline, CDR1 DFQATT and CDR2 SNEGSKA (reference sequence). Trimming shortened V by 3 bases and J by 4 bases, and 12 bases separated the two germline ends. This CDR3 region has 13 residues. CDR3 coding DNA: TGCAGTGCTAGTGCCACAGGGTTCTATGGCTACACCTTC. This translates into CSASATGFYGYTF.

This clonotype showed up just a few times. The CDR3 DNA follows: TGTGCCAGCACCCGTAGGCAGCGAACTAACACCGGGGAGCTGTTTTTT. It translates to CASTRRQRTNTGELFF. The V gene is TRBV2, the J gene TRBJ2-2; unclear D gene. CDR1 and CDR2 (germline): SNHLY, FYNNEI. This CDR3 is built from 16 residues. Trimming stripped 7 bases from V and 2 bases from J, with 17 bases between.

At least ten counts were recorded for this clonotype. A much larger clone lies a single base off, so this may be a read error. The J gene is TRBJ2-7, the V gene TRBV12-3 or TRBV12-4, with 7 nucleotides matching TRBD1. The junction had 5 bases not matched to a gene; V was cut back by 6 bases and J by 6 bases. The CDR3 consists of 12 residues. The CDR3 nucleotides read TGTGCCAGCAGCCCCGACAGGGTCGAGCAGTACTTC. Protein product: CASSPDRVEQYF.

This clonotype has ten or more counts. The chain has TRBV28 and TRBJ1-1; D may be TRBD1 (6 bases). V was trimmed by 10 bases and J by 0 bases, leaving 15 bases between them. The CDR3 has 14 residues. Looked up from germline, CDR1 is MDHEN and CDR2 is SYDVKM. The CDR3 protein is CATRGGGMNTEAFF. In nucleotides, the CDR3 is TGTGCCACCCGGGGAGGGGGGATGAACACTGAAGCTTTCTTT.

This clonotype appeared many times. This chain connects TRBV27 to TRBJ2-4; D may be TRBD1 (5 bases). Germline CDR1 is MNHEY and CDR2 is SMNVEV (reference sequence). This CDR3 spans 15 amino acids. V was shortened by 4 bases and J by 0 bases, with 10 bases between the two germline ends. CDR3 in amino acids: CASSSGQLAKNIQYF. The CDR3, as DNA: TGTGCCAGCAGTTCAGGGCAGTTAGCCAAAAACATTCAGTACTTC.

This clonotype was observed a single time. V and J are TRBV6-2 or TRBV6-3 and TRBJ2-2, with TRBD2 identical over 13 bases. Trimming cost V 4 bases and J 5 bases; bases outside gene matches: 10. Germline CDR1 and CDR2: MNHEY and SVGEGT. CDR3 length: 18 residues. The DNA for the CDR3 is TGTGCCAGCAGTTCCCTACCACTAGCGGGGGGGATGACCGGGGAGCTGTTTTTT. Translated: CASSSLPLAGGMTGELFF.

The V gene is TRBV6-1, the J gene TRBJ1-2, with 7 bases identical to TRBD1. The CDR3 totals 13 residues. Losses at the gene ends were 4 bases for V and 7 bases for J; bases not matched to a gene: 6. Germline V gene sequence: CDR1 MNHNS, CDR2 SASEGT. The CDR3 nucleotides are TGTGCCAGCAGTGTTGGAGGGGGCGGTGGCTACACCTTC. It is translated as CASSVGGGGGYTF.

The sample holds many counts of this clonotype. The chain recombines TRBV6-1 with TRBJ2-7, with D unclear. Germline assignment: CDR1 MNHNS and CDR2 SASEGT. The V and J ends lost 3 bases and 2 bases respectively, with 8 bases between them. The CDR3 covers 13 residues. Here the CDR3 reads CASSDQVTYEQYF. In nucleotides, the CDR3 is TGTGCCAGCAGTGATCAGGTTACCTACGAGCAGTACTTC.

This clonotype was counted between two and nine times. The chain is built from TRBV3-1 and TRBJ1-5; 7 nucleotides line up with TRBD1. Germline CDR1 and CDR2: LGHDT and YNNKEL (reference sequence). The CDR3 sequence is 13 residues long. V trimming: 4 bases; J trimming: 5 bases; junction bases outside the gene matches: 2. In DNA, the CDR3 is TGTGCCAGCAGCCGAGGGGGCTATCAGCCCCAGCATTTT. Protein sequence: CASSRGGYQPQHF.

The chain has TRBV5-4 and TRBJ1-1; no firm D call. The CDR3 covers 14 residues. Trimming took 0 bases from V and 6 from J, leaving 12 bases between them. CDR1 and CDR2 (germline): SGHNT, YYREEE (reference sequence). CDR3 in amino acids: CASSLEVSRSEAFF. CDR3 DNA: TGTGCCAGCAGCTTGGAAGTATCGCGGTCTGAAGCTTTCTTT.